The entry below gives a single T cell receptor beta chain sequence along with its context. The protocol was immunoSEQ multiplex PCR, while the TCRdb copy is restricted to in-frame clones and leaves out a portion. Of roughly 170,000 clones in the sample, under 95% were seen once. The sample originates from a study of control samples from healthy donors and cancer patients. There are 14 residues in the CDR3. The germline CDR1 and CDR2 sequences are SNHLY and FYNNEI. Trimming cost V 7 bases and J 0 bases, with 10 bases left between them. The receptor was derived from a woman under 30 in good health. The chain links TRBV2 to TRBJ1-5; D is undetermined. The sample was blood. The CDR3 nucleotides read TGTGCCAGCAATCAGGCCGTTAGCAATCAGCCCCAGCATTTT. Amino acids: CASNQAVSNQPQHF.